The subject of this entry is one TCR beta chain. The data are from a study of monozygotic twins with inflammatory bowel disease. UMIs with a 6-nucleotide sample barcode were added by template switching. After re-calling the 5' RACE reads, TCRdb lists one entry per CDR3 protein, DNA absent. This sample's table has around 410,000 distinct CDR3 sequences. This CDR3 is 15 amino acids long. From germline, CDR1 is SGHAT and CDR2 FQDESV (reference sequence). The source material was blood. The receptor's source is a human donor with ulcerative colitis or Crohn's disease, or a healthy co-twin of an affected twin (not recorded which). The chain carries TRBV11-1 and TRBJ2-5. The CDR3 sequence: CASSPIPAGVETQYF.